Here is one T cell receptor (beta chain) with its context. The antigen is undetermined. A much larger clone differs by one base, so this may be a read error. This sample was included in a study of glioma-infiltrating T cells. Background on the study: Dexamethasone exposure before glioma surgery was limited to six or fewer days. Whole-study results and caveats: Shared blood CDR3 signature motifs marked patients with low tissue-blood divergence. Tissue-blood divergence was below expectation in non-neoplastic patients, above in gliomas.

Amplification of TCR alpha and beta CDR3 regions from RNA used iRepertoire nested multiplex PCR. TCRdb re-called the multiplex PCR reads with MiXCR, one entry per CDR3 protein. The data contain fewer than 500,000 distinct CDR3 sequences, 41% of them seen just once; the ten biggest clones take up more than 10%. Germline V CDR1 and CDR2: MNHNY, SVGAGI (reference sequence). The CDR3 is 12 amino acids. V usage is TRBV6-6 and J usage is TRBJ2-7; D uncertain. Input material: glioma tissue, nonneoplastic brain tissue, or PBMCs (not recorded which). The TCR comes from a human donor with low-grade glioma or glioblastoma, undergoing nonglioma brain surgery, or in good health (not recorded which). The DNA for the CDR3 is TGTGCCATCAGTAAGCTGGACCTCACCCAGATATTC. As protein: CAISKLDLTQIF.